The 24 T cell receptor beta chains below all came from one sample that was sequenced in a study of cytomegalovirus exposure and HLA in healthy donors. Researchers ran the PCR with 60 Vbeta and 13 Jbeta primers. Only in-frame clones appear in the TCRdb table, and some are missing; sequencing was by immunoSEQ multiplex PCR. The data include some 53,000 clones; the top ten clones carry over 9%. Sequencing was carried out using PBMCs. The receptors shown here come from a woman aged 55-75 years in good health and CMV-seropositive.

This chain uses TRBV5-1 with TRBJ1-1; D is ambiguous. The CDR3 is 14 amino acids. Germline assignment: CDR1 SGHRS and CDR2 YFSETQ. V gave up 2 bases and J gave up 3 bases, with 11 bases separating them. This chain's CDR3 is CASSFFGRDTEAFF. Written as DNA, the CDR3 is TGCGCCAGCAGCTTTTTTGGGAGGGACACTGAAGCTTTCTTT. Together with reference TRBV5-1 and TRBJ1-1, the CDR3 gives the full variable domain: KAGVTQTPRYLIKTRGQQVTLSCSPISGHRSVSWYQQTPGQGLQFLFEYFSETQRNKGNFPGRFSGRQFSNSRSEMNVSTLELGDSALYLCASSFFGRDTEAFFGQGTRLTVV.

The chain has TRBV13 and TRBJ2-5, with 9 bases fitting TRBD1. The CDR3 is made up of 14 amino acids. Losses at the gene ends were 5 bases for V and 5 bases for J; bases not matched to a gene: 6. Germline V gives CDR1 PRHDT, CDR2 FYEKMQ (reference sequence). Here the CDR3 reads CASSRGQGGETQYF. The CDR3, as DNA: TGTGCCAGCAGCCGGGGACAGGGAGGTGAGACCCAGTACTTC. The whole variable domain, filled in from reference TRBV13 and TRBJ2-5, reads AAGVIQSPRHLIKEKRETATLKCYPIPRHDTVYWYQQGPGQDPQFLISFYEKMQSDKGSIPDRFSAQQFSDYHSELNMSSLELGDSALYFCASSRGQGGETQYFGPGTRLLVL.

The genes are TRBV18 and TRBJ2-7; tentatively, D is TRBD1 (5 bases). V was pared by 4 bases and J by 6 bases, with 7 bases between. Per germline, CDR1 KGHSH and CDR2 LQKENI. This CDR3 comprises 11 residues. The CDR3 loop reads CASSLTGEQYF. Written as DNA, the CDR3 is TGTGCCAGCTCACTTACAGGCGAGCAGTACTTC.

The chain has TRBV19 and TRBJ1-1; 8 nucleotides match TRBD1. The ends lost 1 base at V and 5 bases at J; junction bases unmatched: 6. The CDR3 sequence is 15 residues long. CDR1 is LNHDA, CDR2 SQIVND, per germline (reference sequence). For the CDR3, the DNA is TGTGCCAGTAGTATAGGGACAGGGAGCCAGACTGAAGCTTTCTTT. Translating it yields CASSIGTGSQTEAFF.

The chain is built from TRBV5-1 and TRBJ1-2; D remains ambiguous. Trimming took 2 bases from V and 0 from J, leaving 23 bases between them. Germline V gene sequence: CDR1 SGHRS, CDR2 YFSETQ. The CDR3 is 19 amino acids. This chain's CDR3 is CASSFPISGETVANYGYTF. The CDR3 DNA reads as TGCGCCAGCAGCTTTCCCATCAGCGGGGAAACCGTAGCTAACTATGGCTACACCTTC.

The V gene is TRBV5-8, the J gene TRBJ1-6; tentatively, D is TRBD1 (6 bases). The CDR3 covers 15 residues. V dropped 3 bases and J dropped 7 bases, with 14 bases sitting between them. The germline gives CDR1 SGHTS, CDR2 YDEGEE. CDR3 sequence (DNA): TGTGCCAGCAGCTATAAACAGGGTCGGAATTCACCCCTCCACTTT. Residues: CASSYKQGRNSPLHF.

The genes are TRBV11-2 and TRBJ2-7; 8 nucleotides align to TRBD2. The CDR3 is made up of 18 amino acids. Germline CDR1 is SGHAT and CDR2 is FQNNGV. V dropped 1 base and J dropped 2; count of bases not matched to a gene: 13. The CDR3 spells CASSLGPGVGTRAYEQYF. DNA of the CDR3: TGTGCCAGCAGCTTAGGACCCGGCGTTGGGACTAGGGCCTACGAGCAGTACTTC.

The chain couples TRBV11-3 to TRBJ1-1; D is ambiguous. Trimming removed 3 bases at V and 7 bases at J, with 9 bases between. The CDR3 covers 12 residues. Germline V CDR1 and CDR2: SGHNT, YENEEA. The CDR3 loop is CASSFIAFEAFF. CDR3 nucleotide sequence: TGTGCCAGCAGCTTCATAGCATTTGAAGCTTTCTTT. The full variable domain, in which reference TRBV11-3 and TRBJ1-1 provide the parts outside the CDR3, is EAGVVQSPRYKIIEKKQPVAFWCNPISGHNTLYWYLQNLGQGPELLIRYENEEAVDDSQLPKDRFSAERLKGVDSTLKIQPAELGDSAVYLCASSFIAFEAFFGQGTRLTVV.

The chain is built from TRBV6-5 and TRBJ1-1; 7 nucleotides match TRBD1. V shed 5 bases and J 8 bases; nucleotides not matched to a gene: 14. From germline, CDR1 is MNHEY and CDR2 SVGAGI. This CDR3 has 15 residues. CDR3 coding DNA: TGTGCCAGCAGTACCCAGACAGGGACGATTGCCGAAGCTTTCTTT. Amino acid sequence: CASSTQTGTIAEAFF.

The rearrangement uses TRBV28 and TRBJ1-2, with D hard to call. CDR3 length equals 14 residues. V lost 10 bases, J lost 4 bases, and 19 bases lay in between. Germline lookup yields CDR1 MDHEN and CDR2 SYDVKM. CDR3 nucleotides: TGTGCCACTTCCACTAGGCACACGGGCTATGGCTACACCTTC. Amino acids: CATSTRHTGYGYTF.

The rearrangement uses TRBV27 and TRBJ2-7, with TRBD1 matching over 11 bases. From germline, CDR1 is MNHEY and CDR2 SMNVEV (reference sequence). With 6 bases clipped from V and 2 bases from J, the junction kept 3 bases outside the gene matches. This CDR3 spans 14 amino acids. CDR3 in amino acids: CASSQGQGAYEQYF. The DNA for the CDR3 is TGTGCCAGCAGCCAGGGACAGGGGGCCTACGAGCAGTACTTC.

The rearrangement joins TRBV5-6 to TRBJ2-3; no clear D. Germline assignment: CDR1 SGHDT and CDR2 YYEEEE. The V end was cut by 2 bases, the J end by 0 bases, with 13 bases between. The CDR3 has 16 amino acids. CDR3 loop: CASSFPRSSSTDTQYF. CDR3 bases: TGTGCCAGCAGCTTCCCCCGGAGCTCTAGCACAGATACGCAGTATTTT. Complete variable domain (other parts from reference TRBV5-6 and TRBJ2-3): DAGVTQSPTHLIKTRGQQVTLRCSPKSGHDTVSWYQQALGQGPQFIFQYYEEEERQRGNFPDRFSGHQFPNYSSELNVNALLLGDSALYLCASSFPRSSSTDTQYFGPGTRLTVL.

The CDR3 DNA reads TGTGCCAGCACCCCACCGAGAGACTATGGCTACACCTTC. This translates into CASTPPRDYGYTF. The gene calls are TRBV28 and TRBJ1-2; no clear D. Germline V lookup: CDR1 MDHEN, CDR2 SYDVKM. The CDR3 covers 13 residues. Trimming removed 7 bases from V and 3 bases from J, with 12 bases in between.

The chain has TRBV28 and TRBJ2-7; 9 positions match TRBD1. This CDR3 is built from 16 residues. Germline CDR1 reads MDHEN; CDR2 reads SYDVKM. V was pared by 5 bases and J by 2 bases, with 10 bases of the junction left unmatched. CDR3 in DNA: TGTGCCAGCAGTCCCCTAACAGGGGGCTTCACCTACGAGCAGTACTTC. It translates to CASSPLTGGFTYEQYF.

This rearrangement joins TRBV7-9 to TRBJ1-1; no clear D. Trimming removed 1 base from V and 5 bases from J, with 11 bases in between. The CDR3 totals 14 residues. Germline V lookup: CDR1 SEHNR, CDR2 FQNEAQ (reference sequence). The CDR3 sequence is CASSLEKGGTEAFF. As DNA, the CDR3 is TGTGCCAGCAGCTTAGAAAAGGGAGGGACTGAAGCTTTCTTT.

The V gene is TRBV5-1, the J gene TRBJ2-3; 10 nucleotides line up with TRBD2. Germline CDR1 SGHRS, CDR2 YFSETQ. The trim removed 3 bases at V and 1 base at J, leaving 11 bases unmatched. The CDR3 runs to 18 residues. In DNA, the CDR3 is TGCGCCAGCAGCTGGGAGTTAGCGGGGGGTTTAGGCACAGATACGCAGTATTTT. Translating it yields CASSWELAGGLGTDTQYF. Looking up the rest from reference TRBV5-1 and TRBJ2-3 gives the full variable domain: KAGVTQTPRYLIKTRGQQVTLSCSPISGHRSVSWYQQTPGQGLQFLFEYFSETQRNKGNFPGRFSGRQFSNSRSEMNVSTLELGDSALYLCASSWELAGGLGTDTQYFGPGTRLTVL.

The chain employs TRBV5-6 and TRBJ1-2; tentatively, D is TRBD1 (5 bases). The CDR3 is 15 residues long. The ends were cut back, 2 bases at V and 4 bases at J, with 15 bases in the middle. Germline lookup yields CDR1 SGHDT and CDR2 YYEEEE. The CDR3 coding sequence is TGTGCCAGCAGCTTATCCAGGGCCTTCTTCTATGGCTACACCTTC. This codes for CASSLSRAFFYGYTF.

The CDR3 spells CASSATQGFGNTIYF. In DNA, the CDR3 is TGTGCCAGCAGCGCTACTCAGGGATTTGGAAACACCATATATTTT. This chain links TRBV9 with TRBJ1-3; D possibly corresponds to TRBD1 (5 bases). CDR3 length: 15 amino acids. Trimming pared 3 bases from V and 3 bases from J, leaving 13 bases between. CDR1 and CDR2 (germline): SGDLS, YYNGEE.

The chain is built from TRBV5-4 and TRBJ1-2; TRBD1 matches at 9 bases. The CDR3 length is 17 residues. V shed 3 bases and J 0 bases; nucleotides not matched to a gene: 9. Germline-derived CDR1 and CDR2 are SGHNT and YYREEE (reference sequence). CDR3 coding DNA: TGTGCCAGCAGCTCGGGGGGGACAGGGATCGCTAACTATGGCTACACCTTC. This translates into CASSSGGTGIANYGYTF.

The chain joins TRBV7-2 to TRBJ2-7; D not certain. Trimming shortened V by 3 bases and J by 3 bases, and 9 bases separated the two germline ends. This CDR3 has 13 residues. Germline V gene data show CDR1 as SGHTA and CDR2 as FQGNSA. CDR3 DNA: TGTGCCAGCAGCTTGGGCGTCAACTACGAGCAGTACTTC. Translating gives CASSLGVNYEQYF.

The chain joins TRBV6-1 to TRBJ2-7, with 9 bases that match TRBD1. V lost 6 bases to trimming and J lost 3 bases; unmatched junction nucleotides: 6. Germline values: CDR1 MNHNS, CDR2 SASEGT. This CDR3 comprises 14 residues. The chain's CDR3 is CASREGQGNYEQYF. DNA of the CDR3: TGTGCCAGCAGGGAGGGACAGGGCAACTACGAGCAGTACTTC.

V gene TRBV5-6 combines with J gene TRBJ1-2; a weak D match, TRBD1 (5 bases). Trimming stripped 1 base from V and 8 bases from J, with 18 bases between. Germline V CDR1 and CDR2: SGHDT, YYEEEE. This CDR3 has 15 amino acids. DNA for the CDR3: TGTGCCAGCAGCTTGTTTGTAGGGGAAATTGAAGGCTACACCTTC. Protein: CASSLFVGEIEGYTF.

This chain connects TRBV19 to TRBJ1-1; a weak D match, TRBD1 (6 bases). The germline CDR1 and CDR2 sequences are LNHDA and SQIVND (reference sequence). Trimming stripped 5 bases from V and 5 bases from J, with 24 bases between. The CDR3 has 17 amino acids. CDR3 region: CASSGLTGLPGWTEAFF. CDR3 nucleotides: TGTGCCAGTAGTGGATTAACAGGGCTCCCGGGGTGGACTGAAGCTTTCTTT. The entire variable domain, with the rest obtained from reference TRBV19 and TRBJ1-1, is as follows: DGGITQSPKYLFRKEGQNVTLSCEQNLNHDAMYWYRQDPGQGLRLIYYSQIVNDFQKGDIAEGYSVSREKKESFPLTVTSAQKNPTAFYLCASSGLTGLPGWTEAFFGQGTRLTVV.

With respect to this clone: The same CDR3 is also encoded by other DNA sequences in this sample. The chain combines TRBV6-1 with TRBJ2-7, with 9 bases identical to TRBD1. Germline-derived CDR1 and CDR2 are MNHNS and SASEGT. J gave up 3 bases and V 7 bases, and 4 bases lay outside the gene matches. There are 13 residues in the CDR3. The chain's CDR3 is CASKTGGLYEQYF. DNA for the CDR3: TGTGCCAGCAAGACAGGGGGACTCTACGAGCAGTACTTC.